Listed below are T cell receptor beta chains from one sample, sequenced in a study of identifying expanded T cells in peripheral blood. TCRdb's copy holds only in-frame clones and misses some; the assay was immunoSEQ multiplex PCR. The table has 80,000 or so clones, about four fifths seen once. Sequences were obtained from blood. All receptors derive from a person aged 18-69 years in good health. The CDR3 runs from the conserved cysteine through the conserved F or W. A D gene is named only where the DNA matches it firmly. Clone size is not always given. Where it is, it says once, few, many or a class for expanded clones.

j_call: TRBJ2-5
clone_size: NA
d_call: TRBD1
v_call: TRBV25-1
cdr3_nt: TGTGCCAGCAGTGCTGAGGGGGCGTGGGAGACCCAGTACTTC
cdr3_aa: CASSAEGAWETQYF

j_call: TRBJ2-1
clone_size: NA
d_call: TRBD2
v_call: TRBV2
cdr3_nt: TGTGCCAGCAGAGGACTAGCGGGACGCGATGAGCAGTTCTTC
cdr3_aa: CASRGLAGRDEQFF

j_call: TRBJ2-7
clone_size: NA
d_call: NA
v_call: TRBV6-1
cdr3_nt: TGTGCCAGCAGCCACTTGACAGGCGAACCCTACGAGCAGTACTTC
cdr3_aa: CASSHLTGEPYEQYF

j_call: TRBJ1-1
clone_size: NA
d_call: NA
v_call: TRBV6-6
cdr3_nt: TGTGCCAGCAGCTTAACAGGACCAGGCACTGAAGCTTTCTTT
cdr3_aa: CASSLTGPGTEAFF

j_call: TRBJ2-2
clone_size: NA
d_call: TRBD1
v_call: TRBV6-1
cdr3_nt: TGTGCCAGCAGTTTCGGGGGACAGGGATTCGGGGAGCTGTTTTTT
cdr3_aa: CASSFGGQGFGELFF

j_call: TRBJ2-2
clone_size: NA
d_call: NA
v_call: TRBV5-1
cdr3_nt: TGCGCCAGCAGCTTGGAGGGCCGGGGCCCGAACACCGGGGAGCTGTTTTTT
cdr3_aa: CASSLEGRGPNTGELFF

j_call: TRBJ2-5
clone_size: once
d_call: NA
v_call: TRBV4-3
cdr3_nt: TGCGCCAGCAGCAGGGCCGGCCAAGAGACCCAGTACTTC
cdr3_aa: CASSRAGQETQYF

j_call: TRBJ2-1
clone_size: NA
d_call: TRBD2
v_call: TRBV5-5
cdr3_nt: TGTGCCAGCAGCTACTCACTAGCGGGGGGATCCTACAATGAGCAGTTCTTC
cdr3_aa: CASSYSLAGGSYNEQFF

j_call: TRBJ2-5
clone_size: NA
d_call: NA
v_call: TRBV5-6
cdr3_nt: TGTGCCAGCAGCTTGTGGGTAGCCCAAGAGACCCAGTACTTC
cdr3_aa: CASSLWVAQETQYF

j_call: TRBJ2-7
clone_size: NA
d_call: NA
v_call: TRBV6-5
cdr3_nt: TGTGCCAGCAGTTACAAGGGCGGGCTGCTTCTCTACGAGCAGTACTTC
cdr3_aa: CASSYKGGLLLYEQYF

j_call: TRBJ1-2
clone_size: once
d_call: NA
v_call: TRBV28
cdr3_nt: TGTGCCAGCAGTTTACCGTGGGGGTTCCATGGCTACACCTTC
cdr3_aa: CASSLPWGFHGYTF

j_call: TRBJ2-7
clone_size: NA
d_call: TRBD2
v_call: TRBV19
cdr3_nt: TGTGCCAGTAGTATAGGTAGCGGGACCTACGAGCAGTACTTC
cdr3_aa: CASSIGSGTYEQYF

j_call: TRBJ2-1
clone_size: NA
d_call: NA
v_call: TRBV6-5
cdr3_nt: TGTGCCAGCAGCCAGGGAAATGAGCAGTTCTTC
cdr3_aa: CASSQGNEQFF

j_call: TRBJ1-5
clone_size: few
d_call: NA
v_call: TRBV6-1
cdr3_nt: TGTGCCAGCAGTGAACTCGGCGGACCCAATCAGCCCCAGCATTTT
cdr3_aa: CASSELGGPNQPQHF

j_call: TRBJ2-5
clone_size: NA
d_call: TRBD2
v_call: TRBV2
cdr3_nt: TGTGCCAGCAGTGAAGAGGGCTTGAGTAGCGGGAGTGAGACCCAGTACTTC
cdr3_aa: CASSEEGLSSGSETQYF

j_call: TRBJ2-2
clone_size: NA
d_call: NA
v_call: TRBV4-2
cdr3_nt: TGTGCCAGCAGCCAAGGATCAGGGAACACCGGGGAGCTGTTTTTT
cdr3_aa: CASSQGSGNTGELFF

j_call: TRBJ1-5
clone_size: NA
d_call: TRBD1
v_call: TRBV7-9
cdr3_nt: TGTGCCAGCAGCCGAGGGGCAGGGGGCGCGAATCAGCCCCAGCATTTT
cdr3_aa: CASSRGAGGANQPQHF

j_call: TRBJ2-2
clone_size: NA
d_call: TRBD1
v_call: TRBV12-5
cdr3_nt: TGTGCTAGTGGTTTCGTAGGGGACAGGGACACCGGGGAGCTGTTTTTT
cdr3_aa: CASGFVGDRDTGELFF

j_call: TRBJ1-1
clone_size: NA
d_call: NA
v_call: TRBV15
cdr3_nt: TGTGCCACCAACCCGGACGGCCTCGGTGAAGCTTTCTTT
cdr3_aa: CATNPDGLGEAFF

j_call: TRBJ1-1
clone_size: NA
d_call: TRBD1
v_call: TRBV2
cdr3_nt: TGTGCCCGGGACAGGGGGCTTGTGAACACTGAAGCTTTCTTT
cdr3_aa: CARDRGLVNTEAFF

j_call: TRBJ1-1
clone_size: NA
d_call: TRBD1
v_call: TRBV5-1
cdr3_nt: TGCGCCAGCAGCCCTGGACAGGGAGAAACTGAAGCTTTCTTT
cdr3_aa: CASSPGQGETEAFF

j_call: TRBJ2-7
clone_size: once
d_call: TRBD2
v_call: TRBV2
cdr3_nt: TGTGCCAGCAGTCAAGGGCCTAGCGGGAGGACCGAGCAGTACTTC
cdr3_aa: CASSQGPSGRTEQYF

j_call: TRBJ1-5
clone_size: NA
d_call: TRBD1
v_call: TRBV28
cdr3_nt: TGTGCCAGCAGTTTATCACAGGGGCATCAGCCCCAGCATTTT
cdr3_aa: CASSLSQGHQPQHF

j_call: TRBJ2-1
clone_size: few
d_call: NA
v_call: TRBV14
cdr3_nt: TGTGCCAGCAGCCAAGTGGTGGGATTGGGGGAGCAGTTCTTC
cdr3_aa: CASSQVVGLGEQFF

j_call: TRBJ2-7
clone_size: once
d_call: TRBD1
v_call: TRBV7-2
cdr3_nt: TGTGCCAGCAGCTTAGGGGGACAGGGGGTGTACGAGCAGTACTTC
cdr3_aa: CASSLGGQGVYEQYF

j_call: TRBJ2-2
clone_size: NA
d_call: NA
v_call: TRBV29-1
cdr3_nt: TGCAGCGTTTCCGCCCTTACTAGTTCTGGGGAGCTGTTTTTT
cdr3_aa: CSVSALTSSGELFF

j_call: TRBJ2-1
clone_size: NA
d_call: NA
v_call: TRBV7-8
cdr3_nt: TGTGCCAGCAGCTTAGCGGGGGCCCGGCTGCGGCCTTTCGGAGGCAATGAGCAGTTCTTC
cdr3_aa: CASSLAGARLRPFGGNEQFF

j_call: TRBJ2-7
clone_size: NA
d_call: TRBD2
v_call: TRBV7-9
cdr3_nt: TGTGCCAGCAGCCGGGAGAACACCGGGACTAGCGGTTACGAGCAGTACTTC
cdr3_aa: CASSRENTGTSGYEQYF

j_call: TRBJ1-2
clone_size: few
d_call: TRBD1
v_call: TRBV6-1
cdr3_nt: TGTGCCAGCAGTCCTGACAGGGGGCGGAATGGCTACACCTTC
cdr3_aa: CASSPDRGRNGYTF

j_call: TRBJ2-2
clone_size: NA
d_call: TRBD1
v_call: TRBV18
cdr3_nt: TGTGCCAGCTCACCACCCGGGACAGGGGTTCAGTCCGGGGAGCTGTTTTTT
cdr3_aa: CASSPPGTGVQSGELFF

j_call: TRBJ1-4
clone_size: NA
d_call: NA
v_call: TRBV19
cdr3_nt: TGTGCCAGTAGTCACCGGGCCTCAACTAATGAAAAACTGTTTTTT
cdr3_aa: CASSHRASTNEKLFF

j_call: TRBJ1-1
clone_size: NA
d_call: NA
v_call: TRBV7-2
cdr3_nt: TGTGCCAGCAGCGCCGACAGGCCGAACACTGAAGCTTTCTTT
cdr3_aa: CASSADRPNTEAFF

j_call: TRBJ2-7
clone_size: NA
d_call: TRBD2
v_call: TRBV6-1
cdr3_nt: TGTGCCAGCACTGGACCGGGACTAGCGGGAAGTGAGCAGTACTTC
cdr3_aa: CASTGPGLAGSEQYF

j_call: TRBJ1-5
clone_size: few
d_call: NA
v_call: TRBV28
cdr3_nt: TGTGCCAGCAGTTCAGGGGTTAGCAATCAGCCCCAGCATTTT
cdr3_aa: CASSSGVSNQPQHF

j_call: TRBJ1-2
clone_size: NA
d_call: NA
v_call: TRBV6-5
cdr3_nt: TGTGCCAGCAGCCTTACAGGGCCGACTAACTATGGCTACACCTTC
cdr3_aa: CASSLTGPTNYGYTF

j_call: TRBJ2-1
clone_size: NA
d_call: TRBD2
v_call: TRBV18
cdr3_nt: TGTGCCAGCTCAAGTCGAATAGCGGGAGAGAATGAGCAGTTCTTC
cdr3_aa: CASSSRIAGENEQFF